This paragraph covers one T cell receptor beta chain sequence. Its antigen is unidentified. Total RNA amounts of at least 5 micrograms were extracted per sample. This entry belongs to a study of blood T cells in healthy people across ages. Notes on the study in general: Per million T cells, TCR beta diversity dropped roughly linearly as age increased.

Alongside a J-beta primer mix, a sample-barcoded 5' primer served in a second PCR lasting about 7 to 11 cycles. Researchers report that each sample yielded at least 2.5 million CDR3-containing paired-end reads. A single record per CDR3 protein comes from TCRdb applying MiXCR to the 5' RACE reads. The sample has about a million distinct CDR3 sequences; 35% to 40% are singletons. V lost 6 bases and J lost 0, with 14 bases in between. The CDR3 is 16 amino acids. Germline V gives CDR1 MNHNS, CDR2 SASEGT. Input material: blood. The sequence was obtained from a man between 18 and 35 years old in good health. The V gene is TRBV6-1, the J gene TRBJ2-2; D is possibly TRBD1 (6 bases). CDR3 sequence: CASREMGHTNTGELFF. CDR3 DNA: TGTGCCAGCAGAGAAATGGGACACACGAACACCGGGGAGCTGTTTTTT.